The text below deals with one TCR beta chain. The record originates from a study of low-dose radiotherapy and immunotherapy resistance in tumors. Study at large: The patients were given nivolumab 240 mg every two weeks and ipilimumab 1 mg/kg every six weeks, through an intravenous route.

Germline V gene lookup returns CDR1 LNHDA and CDR2 SQIVND (reference sequence). This CDR3 region has 13 residues. The V and J ends lost 6 bases and 6 bases respectively, with 12 bases between them. TRAV- and TRBV-specific primers primed first-strand cDNA, covering alpha and beta chains. PCR amplification of the TCRs was performed with Phusion for 15 to 25 PCR cycles, and it relied on a constant-region primer together with a V-primer adapter. TCRdb re-called the reads with MiXCR, one entry per CDR3 protein. The table records more than 30,000 distinct CDR3 sequences, approximately 49% of them present only once. The time point denotes: after trial treatment. Stated treatment: LDRT plus nivolumab, ipilimumab, low-dose cyclophosphamide and aspirin (RACIN trial). Every donor was treated with nivolumab, ipilimumab, aspirin, low-dose cyclophosphamide and also low-dose radiotherapy.

Here the sequenced sample was PBMCs, taken after low-dose radiotherapy plus immunotherapy. The chain links TRBV19 to TRBJ1-5, with no clear D. The clonotype originates from a male donor with gallbladder cancer. CDR3 nucleotide sequence: TGTGCCAGTAGGGCTGTGAGAACTCAGCCCCAGCATTTT. This gives the protein CASRAVRTQPQHF.